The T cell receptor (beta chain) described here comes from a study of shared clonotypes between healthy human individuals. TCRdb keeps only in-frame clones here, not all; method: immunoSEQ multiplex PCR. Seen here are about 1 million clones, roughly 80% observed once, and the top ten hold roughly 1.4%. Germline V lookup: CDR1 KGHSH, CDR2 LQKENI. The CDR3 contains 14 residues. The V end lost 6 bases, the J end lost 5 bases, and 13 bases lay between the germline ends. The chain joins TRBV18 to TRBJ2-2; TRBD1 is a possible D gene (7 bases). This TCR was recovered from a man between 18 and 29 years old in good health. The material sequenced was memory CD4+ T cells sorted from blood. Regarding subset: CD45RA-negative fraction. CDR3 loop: CASSRQGGTGELFF. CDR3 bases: TGTGCCAGCTCTAGACAGGGAGGAACCGGGGAGCTGTTTTTT. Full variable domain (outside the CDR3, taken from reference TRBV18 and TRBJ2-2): NAGVMQNPRHLVRRRGQEARLRCSPMKGHSHVYWYRQLPEEGLKFMVYLQKENIIDESGMPKERFSAEFPKEGPSILRIQQVVRGDSAAYFCASSRQGGTGELFFGEGSRLTVL.